This TCR delta chain was captured by sequencing in a study of delta chains in infants with herpesvirus infections (dated by TCRdb to 2023 to 2025). At the level of the whole study: From birth, the study prospectively followed a Ugandan infant birth cohort to characterize gammadelta T cell responses to primary cytomegalovirus (CMV) infection. The study looked for a public fetal Vdelta1/Vgamma8 gammadelta TCR clonotype in infants infected with CMV after birth. Using PBMC, gammadelta TCRs were sequenced for more than 15 CMV-infected infants, one of whom was congenitally infected, and for eight or nine CMV-uninfected infants who had enough sample available. Infant blood samples were grouped into approximate age categories of 1.5, 4, 8 and 12 months. Belgian fetal and cord blood gammadelta TCR data that had been published previously were included solely for comparison and were not produced in this cohort. The full study reports these points: The public clonotype was detected only at the first time point after infection and was not found in uninfected infants or in infants infected after 120 days. In CMV-uninfected infants, the public clonotype might still exist at levels below the detection limit. Of more than 15 CMV-infected infants, several carried the public Vdelta1 clonotype: the congenitally infected infant plus three who were infected postnatally before 120 days of age. Within Vdelta1 cells, the frequency of the public clonotype appeared to be inversely correlated with age at infection and to decay rapidly, seemingly not persisting past roughly two months. A small sample size and the lack of race- or environment-matched controls were noted by the authors, because CMV is acquired by nearly all Ugandans before adulthood.

Infants were enrolled after their mothers, pregnant women receiving prenatal care in Kampala, Uganda, were recruited, and documentation of maternal HIV status was required. Families received weekly visits, and collection of infant clinical information, oral swabs and peripheral blood began at 6 weeks of age and continued every 4 months after that. Blood was collected in heparin tubes, and PBMC were isolated by Ficoll-Paque density gradient centrifugation and cryopreserved. V lost 2 bases and J lost 0 bases, and the count of bases not matched to a germline gene is 7. Sequences TSWWSYY (CDR1) and QGS (CDR2) are obtained from the germline V gene. From the cysteine through the phenylalanine, the CDR3 covers 17 amino acids. The CDR3 DNA has 51 bases and is translated from base 1. Receptors were amplified or captured by RT-PCR. PBMC RNA was reverse transcribed with SuperScript II using gamma-chain- and delta-chain-specific primers to generate TCR cDNA. After purification with AMPure XP beads, the cDNA was amplified and indexed with Illumina adapters using the Nextera XT Index Kit. Sequencing of gammadelta TCR libraries was carried out on an Illumina MiSeq using a V2 300-cycle kit. As for the original processing: Using MiXCR v2.1.12, CDR3 sequences were assembled, and reads were mapped onto D, J and V genes obtained from GenBank. VDJtools v1.2.1 was used to perform repertoire analyses of the CDR3 clonotypes. Clone calls in TCRdb were regenerated from the public reads with CATT, after which identical DNA sequences shared one row. The V and J calls shown here were made by TCRdb, not taken from the authors' results. For this sample the table gives roughly 3,100 delta-chain clones, of which approximately 29% were detected only once. Clones ranked in the top ten supply approximately 8.4% of the sample.

Of note for this clone: What antigen it recognizes has not been identified. Per-base quality was not reported, and no clone a single base away is much larger than it.

Sequenced here: peripheral blood, sampled at time point 3 of longitudinal follow-up. The sequence derives from a human donor who was a Ugandan infant, either HIV-exposed or HIV-unexposed (not recorded which). The chain joins TRDV1 to TRDJ1; 9 of the junction bases match TRDD2. The nucleotides read TGTGCTCTTGGGGAATCCGCCTTCCTACATCACACCGATAAACTCATCTTT. This codes for CALGESAFLHHTDKLIF.